The source of this TCR beta chain is a study of glioma-infiltrating T cells after dendritic cell vaccination. About the study: Three intradermal dendritic cell vaccine injections were given every two weeks.

Time point specified: after dendritic cell vaccination, including at tumor progression/relapse. Trimming took 1 base from V and 6 from J; bases not matched to a gene: 7. The CDR3 loop spans 15 amino acids. The germline gives CDR1 SGHNT, CDR2 YYREEE (reference sequence). The assay was immunoSEQ multiplex PCR, and TCRdb's table has in-frame clones only and misses some. Found here are tens of thousands of clones, 70% to 85% of them singletons; the top ten hold roughly 14%. The material was blood, obtained after dendritic cell vaccination. This clonotype was sampled from a human donor with glioblastoma. This chain links TRBV5-4 with TRBJ1-1; 9 nucleotides agree with TRBD1. CDR3 residues: CASSLQYRGLAEAFF. The CDR3 nucleotides read TGTGCCAGCAGCTTGCAGTACAGGGGGCTGGCTGAAGCTTTCTTT. The variable domain in full, completed from reference TRBV5-4 and TRBJ1-1, reads ETGVTQSPTHLIKTRGQQVTLRCSSQSGHNTVSWYQQALGQGPQFIFQYYREEENGRGNFPPRFSGLQFPNYSSELNVNALELDDSALYLCASSLQYRGLAEAFFGQGTRLTVV.